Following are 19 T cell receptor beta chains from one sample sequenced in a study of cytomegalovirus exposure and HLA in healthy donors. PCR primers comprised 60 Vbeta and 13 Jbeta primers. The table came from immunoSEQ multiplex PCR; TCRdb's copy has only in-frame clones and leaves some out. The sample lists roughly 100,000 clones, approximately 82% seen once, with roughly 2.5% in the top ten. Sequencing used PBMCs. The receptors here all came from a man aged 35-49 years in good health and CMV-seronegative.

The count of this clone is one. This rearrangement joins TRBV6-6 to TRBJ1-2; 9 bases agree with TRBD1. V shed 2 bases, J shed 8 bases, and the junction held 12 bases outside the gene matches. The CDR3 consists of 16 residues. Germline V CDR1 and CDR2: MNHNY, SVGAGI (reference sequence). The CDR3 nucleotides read TGTGCCAGCAGTTACGGGGACAGGGCAAAAACGGGCGGCTACACCTTC. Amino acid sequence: CASSYGDRAKTGGYTF.

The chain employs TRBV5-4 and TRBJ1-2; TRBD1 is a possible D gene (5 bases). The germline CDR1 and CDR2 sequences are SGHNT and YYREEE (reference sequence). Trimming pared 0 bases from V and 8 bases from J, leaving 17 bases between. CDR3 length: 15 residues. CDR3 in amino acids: CASSLGGRGNEGYTF. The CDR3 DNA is TGTGCCAGCAGCTTGGGAGGGCGGGGGAACGAAGGCTACACCTTC. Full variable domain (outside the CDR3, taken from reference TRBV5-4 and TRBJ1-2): ETGVTQSPTHLIKTRGQQVTLRCSSQSGHNTVSWYQQALGQGPQFIFQYYREEENGRGNFPPRFSGLQFPNYSSELNVNALELDDSALYLCASSLGGRGNEGYTFGSGTRLTVV.

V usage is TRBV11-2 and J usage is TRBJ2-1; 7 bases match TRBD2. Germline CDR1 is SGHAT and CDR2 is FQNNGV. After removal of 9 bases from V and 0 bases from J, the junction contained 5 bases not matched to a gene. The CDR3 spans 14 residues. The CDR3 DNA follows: TGTGCCAGTTCTGGGGGGGGCTCCTACAATGAGCAGTTCTTC. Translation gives CASSGGGSYNEQFF. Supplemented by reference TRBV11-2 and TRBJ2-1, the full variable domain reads EAGVAQSPRYKIIEKRQSVAFWCNPISGHATLYWYQQILGQGPKLLIQFQNNGVVDDSQLPKDRFSAERLKGVDSTLKIQPAKLEDSAVYLCASSGGGSYNEQFFGPGTRLTVL.

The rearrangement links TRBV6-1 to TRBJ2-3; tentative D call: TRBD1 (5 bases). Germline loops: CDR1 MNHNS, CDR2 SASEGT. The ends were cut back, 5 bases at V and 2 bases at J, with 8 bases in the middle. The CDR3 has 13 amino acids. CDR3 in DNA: TGTGCCAGCAGTATGACAGCCACAGATACGCAGTATTTT. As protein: CASSMTATDTQYF.

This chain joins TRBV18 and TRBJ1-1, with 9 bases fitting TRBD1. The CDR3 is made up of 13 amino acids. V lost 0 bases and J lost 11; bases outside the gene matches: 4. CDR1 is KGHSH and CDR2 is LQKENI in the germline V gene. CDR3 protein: CASSPPGTGLAFF. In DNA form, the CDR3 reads TGTGCCAGCTCACCACCGGGGACAGGGTTGGCTTTCTTT. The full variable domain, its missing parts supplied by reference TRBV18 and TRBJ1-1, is NAGVMQNPRHLVRRRGQEARLRCSPMKGHSHVYWYRQLPEEGLKFMVYLQKENIIDESGMPKERFSAEFPKEGPSILRIQQVVRGDSAAYFCASSPPGTGLAFFGQGTRLTVV.

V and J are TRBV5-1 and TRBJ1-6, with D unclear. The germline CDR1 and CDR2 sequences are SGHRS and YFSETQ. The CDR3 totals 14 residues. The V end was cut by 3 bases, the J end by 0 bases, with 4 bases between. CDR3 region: CASSYYSYNSPLHF. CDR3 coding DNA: TGCGCCAGCAGCTATTACTCCTATAATTCACCCCTCCACTTT.

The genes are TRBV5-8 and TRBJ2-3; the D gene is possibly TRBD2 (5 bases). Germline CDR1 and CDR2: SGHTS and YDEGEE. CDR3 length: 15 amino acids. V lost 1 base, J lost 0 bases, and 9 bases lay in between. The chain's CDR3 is CASSLWTRSTDTQYF. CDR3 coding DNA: TGTGCCAGCAGCTTGTGGACTCGTAGCACAGATACGCAGTATTTT.

CDR3 DNA sequence: TGTGCCAGCAGGGAGCGGGGGGGCCGTGAGACCCAGTACTTC. Encoded protein: CASRERGGRETQYF. The chain has TRBV27 and TRBJ2-5; TRBD2 aligns across 10 bases. Trimming removed 6 bases from V and 5 bases from J; junction bases left unmatched: 6. Germline loops: CDR1 MNHEY, CDR2 SMNVEV (reference sequence). This CDR3 is 14 amino acids long.

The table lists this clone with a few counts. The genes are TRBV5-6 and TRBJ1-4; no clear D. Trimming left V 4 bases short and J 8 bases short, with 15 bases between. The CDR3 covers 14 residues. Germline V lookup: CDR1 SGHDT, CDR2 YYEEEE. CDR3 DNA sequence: TGTGCCAGCAGCCGGGCCGGGGTAAAAGAAAAACTGTTTTTT. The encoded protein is CASSRAGVKEKLFF.

The CDR3: CASSLGGVSGANVLTF. CDR3 nucleotides: TGTGCCAGCAGCTTAGGGGGGGTATCTGGGGCCAACGTCCTGACTTTC. J is TRBJ2-6 and V is TRBV5-4, with a possible D match to TRBD2 (7 bases). The germline V and J ends were trimmed by 2 bases and 1 base, with 10 bases remaining between them. CDR1 SGHNT and CDR2 YYREEE come from the germline V gene (reference sequence). The CDR3 has 16 amino acids.

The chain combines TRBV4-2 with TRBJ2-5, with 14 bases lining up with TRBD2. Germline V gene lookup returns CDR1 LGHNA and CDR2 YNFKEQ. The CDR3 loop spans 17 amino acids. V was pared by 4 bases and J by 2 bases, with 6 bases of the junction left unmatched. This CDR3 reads CASSLGLAGGQQETQYF. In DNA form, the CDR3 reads TGTGCCAGCAGCCTAGGACTAGCGGGGGGACAACAAGAGACCCAGTACTTC.

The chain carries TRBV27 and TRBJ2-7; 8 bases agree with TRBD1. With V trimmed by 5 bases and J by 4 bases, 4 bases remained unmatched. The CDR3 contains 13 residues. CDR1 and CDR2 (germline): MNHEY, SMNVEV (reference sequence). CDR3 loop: CASSLDRAYEQYF. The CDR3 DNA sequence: TGTGCCAGCAGTCTGGACAGGGCTTACGAGCAGTACTTC.

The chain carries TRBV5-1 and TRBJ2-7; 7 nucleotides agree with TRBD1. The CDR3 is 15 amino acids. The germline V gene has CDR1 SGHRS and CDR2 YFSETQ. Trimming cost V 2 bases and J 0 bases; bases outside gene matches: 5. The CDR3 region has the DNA TGCGCCAGCAGCTTAGGACAGGATGCCTCCTACGAGCAGTACTTC. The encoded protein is CASSLGQDASYEQYF.

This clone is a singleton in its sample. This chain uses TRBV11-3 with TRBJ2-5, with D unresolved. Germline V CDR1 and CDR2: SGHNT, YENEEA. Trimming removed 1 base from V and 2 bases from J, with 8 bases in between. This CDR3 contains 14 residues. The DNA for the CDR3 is TGTGCCAGCAGCTTAGGCGGATTTCAAGAGACCCAGTACTTC. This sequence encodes CASSLGGFQETQYF.

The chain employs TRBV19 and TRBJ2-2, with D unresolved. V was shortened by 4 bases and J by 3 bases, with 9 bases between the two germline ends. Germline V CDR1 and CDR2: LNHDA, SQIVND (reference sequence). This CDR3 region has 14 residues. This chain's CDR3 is CASSTTKDTGELFF. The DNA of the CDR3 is TGTGCCAGTAGTACGACAAAGGACACCGGGGAGCTGTTTTTT.

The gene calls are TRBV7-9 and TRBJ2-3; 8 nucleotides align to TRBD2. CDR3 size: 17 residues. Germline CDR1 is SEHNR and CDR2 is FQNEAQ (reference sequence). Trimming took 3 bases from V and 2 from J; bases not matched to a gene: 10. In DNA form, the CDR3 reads TGTGCCAGCAGCTTTGGGGGGTCGGGGGGGGCCACAGATACGCAGTATTTT. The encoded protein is CASSFGGSGGATDTQYF.

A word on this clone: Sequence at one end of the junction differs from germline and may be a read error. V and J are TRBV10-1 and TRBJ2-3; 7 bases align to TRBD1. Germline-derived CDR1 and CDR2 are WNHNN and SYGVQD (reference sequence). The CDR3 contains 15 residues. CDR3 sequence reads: CASGELRGTAETQYF. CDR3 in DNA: TGCGCCAGCGGGGAATTAAGAGGGACAGCAGAAACGCAGTATTTT.

The DNA for the CDR3 is TGTGCCAGCAGCCGATTAGACATCCCCAATCAGCCCCAGCATTTT. Encoded protein: CASSRLDIPNQPQHF. This rearrangement joins TRBV5-6 to TRBJ1-5; no definite D call. Germline V gene lookup returns CDR1 SGHDT and CDR2 YYEEEE. Trimming removed 4 bases at V and 3 bases at J, with 14 bases between. CDR3 length: 15 residues.

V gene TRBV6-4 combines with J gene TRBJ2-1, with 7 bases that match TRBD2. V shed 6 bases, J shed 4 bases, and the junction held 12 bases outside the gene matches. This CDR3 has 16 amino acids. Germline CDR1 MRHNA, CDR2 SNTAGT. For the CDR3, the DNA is TGTGCCAGCAGCGAAAGCGCTGGCGGGGGTTACAATGAGCAGTTCTTC. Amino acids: CASSESAGGGYNEQFF.